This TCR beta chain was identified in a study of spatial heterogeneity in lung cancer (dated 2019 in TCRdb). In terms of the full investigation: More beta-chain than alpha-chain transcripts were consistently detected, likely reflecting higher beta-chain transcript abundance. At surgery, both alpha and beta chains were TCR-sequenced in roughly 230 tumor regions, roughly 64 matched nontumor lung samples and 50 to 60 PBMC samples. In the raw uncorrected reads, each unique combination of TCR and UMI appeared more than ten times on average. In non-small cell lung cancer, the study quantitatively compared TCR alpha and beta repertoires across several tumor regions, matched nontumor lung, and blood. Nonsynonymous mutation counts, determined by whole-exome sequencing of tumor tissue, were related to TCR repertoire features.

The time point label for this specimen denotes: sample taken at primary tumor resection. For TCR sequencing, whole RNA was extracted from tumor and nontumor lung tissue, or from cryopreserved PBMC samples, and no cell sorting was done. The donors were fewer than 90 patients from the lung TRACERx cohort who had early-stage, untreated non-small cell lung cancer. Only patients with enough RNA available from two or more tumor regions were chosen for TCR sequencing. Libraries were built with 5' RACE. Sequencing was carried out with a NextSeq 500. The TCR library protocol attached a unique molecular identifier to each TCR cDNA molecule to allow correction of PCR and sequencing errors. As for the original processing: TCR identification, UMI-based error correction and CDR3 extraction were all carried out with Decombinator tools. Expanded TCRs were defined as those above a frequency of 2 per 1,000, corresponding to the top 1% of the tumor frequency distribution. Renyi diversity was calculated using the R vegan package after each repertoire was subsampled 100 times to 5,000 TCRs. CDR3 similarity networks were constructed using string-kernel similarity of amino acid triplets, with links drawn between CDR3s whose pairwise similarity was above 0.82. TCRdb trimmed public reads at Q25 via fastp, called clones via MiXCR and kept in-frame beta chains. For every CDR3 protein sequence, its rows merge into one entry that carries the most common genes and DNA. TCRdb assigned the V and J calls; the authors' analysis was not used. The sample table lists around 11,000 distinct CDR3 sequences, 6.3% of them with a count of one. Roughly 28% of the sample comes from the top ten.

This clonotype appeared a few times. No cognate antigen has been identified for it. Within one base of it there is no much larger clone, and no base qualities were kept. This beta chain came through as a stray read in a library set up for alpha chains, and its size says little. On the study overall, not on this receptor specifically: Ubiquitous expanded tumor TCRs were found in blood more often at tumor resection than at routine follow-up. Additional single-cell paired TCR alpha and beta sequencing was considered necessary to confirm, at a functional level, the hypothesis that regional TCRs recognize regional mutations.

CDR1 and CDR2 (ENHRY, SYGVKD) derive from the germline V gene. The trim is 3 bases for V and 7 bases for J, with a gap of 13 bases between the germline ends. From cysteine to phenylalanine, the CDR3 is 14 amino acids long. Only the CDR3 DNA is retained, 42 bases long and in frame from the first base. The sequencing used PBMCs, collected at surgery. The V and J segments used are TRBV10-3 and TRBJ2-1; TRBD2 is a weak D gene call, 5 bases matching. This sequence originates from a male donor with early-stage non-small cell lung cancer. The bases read TGTGCCATCAGTGATTCTAGCAGTAGGAATGAGCAGTTCTTC. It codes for CAISDSSSRNEQFF.